The rows below give T cell receptor beta chains drawn from one sample of a study of T-cell memory formation after mild COVID-19. TCRdb processed the 5' RACE reads anew with MiXCR; each CDR3 protein has one entry. Seen here are almost 350,000 distinct CDR3 sequences, 20% to 25% observed once, and the top ten hold 21%. What was sequenced was PBMCs or a T cell subset sorted from them (not recorded which). These receptor sequences come from a man aged 18 to 35 who had mild COVID-19 (a few samples of this study predate the infection). Cell type and time point are not known. CDR3s include the opening cysteine and the closing phenylalanine or tryptophan. D genes are given only for firm matches. The size entry is marked missing in some rows and otherwise reads once, few, many or a size class.

TRBJ2-1	TRBV12-3/TRBV12-4	-	-	TGTGCCAGCAGGAGGCACCGGGACAATGAGCAGTTCTTC	CASRRHRDNEQFF
TRBJ2-4	TRBV5-4	TRBD1	-	TGTGCCAGCAGCTTTCCAGGGGGAACCAAAAACATTCAGTACTTC	CASSFPGGTKNIQYF
TRBJ2-1	TRBV6-6	TRBD2	few	TGTGCCAGCAGTCGAACTAGCGGGCGCTACAATGAGCAGTTCTTC	CASSRTSGRYNEQFF
TRBJ1-2	TRBV12-3/TRBV12-4	-	-	TGTGCCAGCAGTCGCGACCGGGAGGGCTACACCTTC	CASSRDREGYTF
TRBJ1-4	TRBV12-3/TRBV12-4	-	-	TGTGCCAGCAGTCTCAGGGCTGCTAATGAAAAACTGTTTTTT	CASSLRAANEKLFF
TRBJ1-1	TRBV20-1	-	few	TGCAGTGCTAGAGATCGGATCTTGAACACTGAAGCTTTCTTT	CSARDRILNTEAFF
TRBJ2-7	TRBV6-2/TRBV6-3	TRBD1	few	TGTGCCAGCAGTTACGGGACAGGGTACGACGAGCAGTACTTC	CASSYGTGYDEQYF
TRBJ1-4	TRBV4-3	TRBD1	-	TGCGCCAGCAGCCAAAACTACCGGACAGGGGGCGTGCAGGAAAAACTGTTTTTT	CASSQNYRTGGVQEKLFF
TRBJ2-5	TRBV7-2	-	-	TGTGCCAGTACGAGGGCGGGGTTGGGGGAGACCCAGTACTTC	CASTRAGLGETQYF
TRBJ2-2	TRBV5-1	-	-	TGCGCCAGCAGCTTGCAACAGTTCACCGGGGAGCTGTTTTTT	CASSLQQFTGELFF
TRBJ1-1	TRBV29-1	-	-	TGCAGCGCGGGGGAGGGCACTGAAGCTTTCTTT	CSAGEGTEAFF
TRBJ2-6	TRBV28	-	many	TGTGCCAGCAGTTTACGGGGCTCTGGGGCCAACGTCCTGACTTTC	CASSLRGSGANVLTF
TRBJ1-6	TRBV20-1	-	few	TGCAGTGCTAGAGACAGATGGCTAAATTCACCCCTCCACTTT	CSARDRWLNSPLHF
TRBJ1-6	TRBV20-1	-	-	TGCAGTGCTAGTAAGGGGCTCAATAATTCACCCCTCCACTTT	CSASKGLNNSPLHF
TRBJ1-3	TRBV7-2	-	-	TGTGCCAGCAGCCGAGTAACTGCGAGCTCTGGAAACACCATATATTTT	CASSRVTASSGNTIYF
TRBJ2-1	TRBV5-1	-	-	TGCGCCAGCAGCTTGGCCCCGGACCTGAGCTCCTACAATGAGCAGTTCTTC	CASSLAPDLSSYNEQFF
TRBJ1-2	TRBV27	-	-	TGTGCCAGCAGTTTATCTCTTTCGGCAGCCTACTATGGCTACACCTTC	CASSLSLSAAYYGYTF
TRBJ1-1	TRBV4-3	-	-	TGCGCCAGCAGCCAAGCCCTGACGGGCGATGAAGCTTTCTTT	CASSQALTGDEAFF
TRBJ2-2	TRBV13	-	-	TGTGCCAGCATCACACGTAACAGGGTTATGGGTAGCACCGGGGAGCTGTTTTTT	CASITRNRVMGSTGELFF
TRBJ1-2	TRBV20-1	-	few	TGCAGTGCTTCAACCGGCGGCGGGAACTATGGCTACACCTTC	CSASTGGGNYGYTF
TRBJ1-2	TRBV6-5	-	-	TGTGCCAGCAGTTACGACAGGTGGAACTATGGCTACACCTTC	CASSYDRWNYGYTF
TRBJ2-3	TRBV12-3/TRBV12-4	-	-	TGTGCCAGCAGTTTAGCGGTTTCCCCGCTCCATACGCAGTATTTT	CASSLAVSPLHTQYF
TRBJ1-3	TRBV5-1	-	-	TGCGCCAGCAGCTTCGGGTCCACTATATCTGGAAACACCATATATTTT	CASSFGSTISGNTIYF
TRBJ2-5	TRBV29-1	TRBD1	once	TGCAGCGTTGGGACAGGGGGCCCAGAGACCCAGTACTTC	CSVGTGGPETQYF
TRBJ2-1	TRBV7-9	TRBD2	-	TGTGCCAGCAGCTCCACTAGCGGGGGGCCAGGCGAGCAGTTCTTC	CASSSTSGGPGEQFF
TRBJ1-2	TRBV7-2	-	few	TGTGCCAGCAGCCTCCGGGAGCCTCGCTATGGCTACACCTTC	CASSLREPRYGYTF
TRBJ1-2	TRBV6-2/TRBV6-3	-	-	TGTGCCAGCAGTTACGGCTATGGCTACACCTTC	CASSYGYGYTF
TRBJ1-1	TRBV12-3/TRBV12-4	-	few	TGTGCCAGCAGTCCCGATGCAGGGAAAGCTTTCTTT	CASSPDAGKAFF
TRBJ2-5	TRBV2	-	few	TGTGCCAGCAGCACAAGGGGAACAAACCAAGAGACCCAGTACTTC	CASSTRGTNQETQYF
TRBJ1-2	TRBV3-1	-	few	TGTGCCAGCAGCCAAGTTCCCCCCGTGGGGGCTGGAGGCTACACCTTC	CASSQVPPVGAGGYTF
TRBJ1-2	TRBV6-2/TRBV6-3	-	-	TGTGCCAGCAGTTGGAACAACTATGGCTACACCTTC	CASSWNNYGYTF
TRBJ2-1	TRBV6-5	-	-	TGTGCCAGCAGTTATTGGGTCGGATCCTCCTACAATGAGCAGTTCTTC	CASSYWVGSSYNEQFF
TRBJ1-1	TRBV5-1	-	-	TGCGCCAGCAGCAAAGGGGACGGGAACACTGAAGCTTTCTTT	CASSKGDGNTEAFF
TRBJ2-3	TRBV12-3/TRBV12-4	TRBD1	-	TGTGCCAGCAGTTTTAGGGCCCGGGGGTTCGGGACAGGGAGGGTCGTGGATACGCAGTATTTT	CASSFRARGFGTGRVVDTQYF
TRBJ2-7	TRBV4-3	-	-	TGCGCCAGCAGCCAAGAGGCTGGAACCTCGAGGGAGCAGTACTTC	CASSQEAGTSREQYF
TRBJ2-7	TRBV20-1	TRBD1	-	TGCAGTGTCAGGGGGACGGGCTCCTACGAGCAGTACTTC	CSVRGTGSYEQYF
TRBJ2-5	TRBV18	-	once	TGTGCCAGCTTACGTACGGAGACCCAGTACTTC	CASLRTETQYF
TRBJ2-1	TRBV19	-	few	TGTGCCAGTAGTTCTGACACGAGCTCCTACAATGAGCAGTTCTTC	CASSSDTSSYNEQFF
TRBJ2-7	TRBV6-2/TRBV6-3	-	few	TGTGCCAGCAGTTCTCAGTACGAGCAGTACTTC	CASSSQYEQYF
TRBJ2-2	TRBV20-1	TRBD1	few	TGCAGTGCTAGAGATCGGAGGACAGGGGTCACCGGGGAGCTGTTTTTT	CSARDRRTGVTGELFF
TRBJ1-2	TRBV11-2	-	-	TGTGCCAGCAGCTTAGATCTGGGAGGGTCGAGTGGCTACACCTTC	CASSLDLGGSSGYTF
TRBJ2-5	TRBV7-2	-	many	TGTGCCAGCAGCCCACGACTATCCCAAGAGACCCAGTACTTC	CASSPRLSQETQYF
TRBJ1-6	TRBV7-2	TRBD1	-	TGTGCCAGCAGCATCCAACCGGGACAGGGCACACCCCTCCACTTT	CASSIQPGQGTPLHF
TRBJ1-6	TRBV7-9	-	few	TGTGCCAGCAGCTTGACCTCCTTGGGGTCACCCCTCCACTTT	CASSLTSLGSPLHF
TRBJ2-3	TRBV4-3	TRBD2	-	TGCGCCAGCAGCCAAGGTACTAGCGGCACCACAGATACGCAGTATTTT	CASSQGTSGTTDTQYF
TRBJ2-5	TRBV7-9	TRBD1	-	TGTGCCAGCAAGCCGGGACAGGGTAGAGAGACCCAGTACTTC	CASKPGQGRETQYF